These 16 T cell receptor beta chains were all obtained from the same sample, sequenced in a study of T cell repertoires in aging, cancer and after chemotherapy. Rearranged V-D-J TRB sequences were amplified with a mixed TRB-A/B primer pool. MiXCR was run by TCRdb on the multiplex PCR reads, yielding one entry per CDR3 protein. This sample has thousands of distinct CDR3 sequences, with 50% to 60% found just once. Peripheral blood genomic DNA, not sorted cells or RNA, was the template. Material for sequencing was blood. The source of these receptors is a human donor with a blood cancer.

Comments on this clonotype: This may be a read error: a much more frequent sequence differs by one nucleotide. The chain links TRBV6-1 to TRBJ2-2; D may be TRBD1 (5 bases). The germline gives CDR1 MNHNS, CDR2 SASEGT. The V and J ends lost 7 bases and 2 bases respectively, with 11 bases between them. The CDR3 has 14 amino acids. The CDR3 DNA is TGTGCCAGCAACAGACAGAAAAACACCGGGGAGCTGTTTTTT. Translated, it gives CASNRQKNTGELFF.

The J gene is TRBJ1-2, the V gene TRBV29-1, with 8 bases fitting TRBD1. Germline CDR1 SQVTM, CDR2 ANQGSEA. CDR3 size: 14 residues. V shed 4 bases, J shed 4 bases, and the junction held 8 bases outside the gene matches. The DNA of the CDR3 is TGCAGCGTTGTTTCCAACACAGGGGGCTATGGCTACACCTTC. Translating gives CSVVSNTGGYGYTF.

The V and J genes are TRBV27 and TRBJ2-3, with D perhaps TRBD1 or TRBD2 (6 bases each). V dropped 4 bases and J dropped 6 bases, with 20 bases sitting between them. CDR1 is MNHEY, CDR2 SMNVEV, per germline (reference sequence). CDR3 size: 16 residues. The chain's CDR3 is CASSWGAVPLGDTQYF. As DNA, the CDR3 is TGTGCCAGCAGTTGGGGGGCAGTACCCCTAGGGGATACGCAGTATTTT.

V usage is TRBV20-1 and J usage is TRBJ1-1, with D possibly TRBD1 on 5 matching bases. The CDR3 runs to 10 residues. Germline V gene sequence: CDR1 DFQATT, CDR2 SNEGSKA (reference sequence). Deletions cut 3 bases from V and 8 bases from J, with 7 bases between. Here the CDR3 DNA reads TGCAGTGCTAGCTGGGGGGAAGCTTTCTTT. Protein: CSASWGEAFF.

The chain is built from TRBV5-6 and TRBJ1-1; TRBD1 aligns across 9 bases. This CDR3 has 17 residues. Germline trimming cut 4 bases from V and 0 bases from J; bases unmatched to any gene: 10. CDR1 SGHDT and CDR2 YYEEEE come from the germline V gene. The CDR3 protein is CASSLLWDRDLNTEAFF. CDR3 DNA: TGTGCCAGCAGCCTCCTGTGGGACAGGGACTTGAACACTGAAGCTTTCTTT.

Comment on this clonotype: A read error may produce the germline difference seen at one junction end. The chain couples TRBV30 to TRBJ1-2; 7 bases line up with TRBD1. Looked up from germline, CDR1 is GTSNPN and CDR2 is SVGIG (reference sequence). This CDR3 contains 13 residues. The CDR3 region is CTWNNRGPYGYTF. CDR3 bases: TGTACCTGGAATAACAGGGGTCCCTATGGCTACACCTTC.

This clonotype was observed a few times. CDR3 residues: CASSYLGLAAETQYF. The CDR3 bases are TGTGCCAGCAGTTACCTAGGACTAGCGGCCGAGACCCAGTACTTC. The genes are TRBV6-6 and TRBJ2-5, with 10 bases aligning to TRBD2. The CDR3 runs to 15 residues. Germline V CDR1 and CDR2: MNHNY, SVGAGI (reference sequence). V lost 2 bases, J lost 5 bases, and 5 bases stayed unmatched.

CDR3 bases: TGTGCCAGCTCACCATTGGGAGAGACCCAGTACTTC. It yields the protein CASSPLGETQYF. V usage is TRBV18 and J usage is TRBJ2-5; D ambiguous. Germline V lookup: CDR1 KGHSH, CDR2 LQKENI. The CDR3 consists of 12 residues. V was trimmed by 2 bases and J by 4 bases, leaving 5 bases between them.

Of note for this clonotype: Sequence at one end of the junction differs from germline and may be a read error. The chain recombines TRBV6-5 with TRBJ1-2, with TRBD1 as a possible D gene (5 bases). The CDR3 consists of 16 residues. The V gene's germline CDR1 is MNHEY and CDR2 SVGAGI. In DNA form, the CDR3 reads TGCGCCAGCAGTGAGCTTCAAACGAGTGGGACGAAAGGCTACACCTTC. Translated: CASSELQTSGTKGYTF.

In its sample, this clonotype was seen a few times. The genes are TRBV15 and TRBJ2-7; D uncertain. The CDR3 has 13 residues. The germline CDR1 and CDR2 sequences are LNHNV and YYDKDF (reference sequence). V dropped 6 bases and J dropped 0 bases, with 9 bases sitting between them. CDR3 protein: CATRAASSYEQYF. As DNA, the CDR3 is TGTGCCACCAGGGCAGCTAGCTCCTACGAGCAGTACTTC. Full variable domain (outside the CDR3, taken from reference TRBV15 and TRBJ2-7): DAMVIQNPRYQVTQFGKPVTLSCSQTLNHNVMYWYQQKSSQAPKLLFHYYDKDFNNEADTPDNFQSRRPNTSFCFLDIRSPGLGDTAMYLCATRAASSYEQYFGPGTRLTVT.

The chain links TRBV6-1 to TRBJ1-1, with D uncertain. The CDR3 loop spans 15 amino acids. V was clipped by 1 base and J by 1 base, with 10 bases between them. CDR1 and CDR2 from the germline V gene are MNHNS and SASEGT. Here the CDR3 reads CASSEDVLANTEAFF. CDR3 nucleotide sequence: TGTGCCAGCAGTGAAGACGTTCTAGCGAACACTGAAGCTTTCTTT.

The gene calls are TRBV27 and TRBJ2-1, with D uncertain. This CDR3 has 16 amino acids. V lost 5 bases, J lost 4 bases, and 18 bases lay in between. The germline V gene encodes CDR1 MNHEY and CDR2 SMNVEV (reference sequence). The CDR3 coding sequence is TGTGCCAGCAGTCCGGACGGTATTGGCAAGTACAATGAGCAGTTCTTC. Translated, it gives CASSPDGIGKYNEQFF.

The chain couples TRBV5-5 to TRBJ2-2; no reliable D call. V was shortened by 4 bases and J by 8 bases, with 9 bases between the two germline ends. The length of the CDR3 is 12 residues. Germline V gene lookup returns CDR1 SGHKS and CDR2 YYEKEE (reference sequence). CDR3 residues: CASSLTSGELFF. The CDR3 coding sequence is TGTGCCAGCAGCCTGACTTCGGGGGAGCTGTTTTTT.

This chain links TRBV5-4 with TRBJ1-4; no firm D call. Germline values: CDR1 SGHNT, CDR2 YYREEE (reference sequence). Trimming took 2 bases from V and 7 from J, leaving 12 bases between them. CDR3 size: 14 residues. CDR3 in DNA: TGTGCCAGCAGCTTTGTCGGACGAGGTGAAAAACTGTTTTTT. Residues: CASSFVGRGEKLFF.

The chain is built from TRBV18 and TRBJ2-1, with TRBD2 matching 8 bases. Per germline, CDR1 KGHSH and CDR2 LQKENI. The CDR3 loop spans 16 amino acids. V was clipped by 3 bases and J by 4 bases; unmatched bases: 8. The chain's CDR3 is CASSPPTSGPYNEQFF. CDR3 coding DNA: TGTGCCAGCTCACCGCCCACTAGCGGCCCTTACAATGAGCAGTTCTTC. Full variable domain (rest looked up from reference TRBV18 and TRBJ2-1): NAGVMQNPRHLVRRRGQEARLRCSPMKGHSHVYWYRQLPEEGLKFMVYLQKENIIDESGMPKERFSAEFPKEGPSILRIQQVVRGDSAAYFCASSPPTSGPYNEQFFGPGTRLTVL.

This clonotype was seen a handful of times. In DNA form, the CDR3 reads TGTGCCAGCAGTTACTCAGCTAGCGGGGACTACGAGCAGTACTTC. Translating it yields CASSYSASGDYEQYF. The chain couples TRBV6-5 to TRBJ2-7; 9 positions agree with TRBD2. Per germline, CDR1 MNHEY and CDR2 SVGAGI. J gave up 3 bases and V 0 bases, and 3 bases lay outside the gene matches. The length of the CDR3 is 15 residues.